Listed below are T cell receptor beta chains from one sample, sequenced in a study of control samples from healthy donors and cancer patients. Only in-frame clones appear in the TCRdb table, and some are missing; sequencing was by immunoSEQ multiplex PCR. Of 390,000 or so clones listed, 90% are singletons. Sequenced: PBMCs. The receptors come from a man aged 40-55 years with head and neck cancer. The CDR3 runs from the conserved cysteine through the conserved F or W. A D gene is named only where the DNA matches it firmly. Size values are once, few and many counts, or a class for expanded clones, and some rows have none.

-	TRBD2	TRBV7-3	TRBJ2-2	CASKGTIYTGELFF	TGTGCCAGCAAAGGGACTATCTACACCGGGGAGCTGTTTTTT
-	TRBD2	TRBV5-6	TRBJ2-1	CASSSLSGNYEQFF	TGTGCCAGCAGCTCCCTTAGCGGGAACTATGAGCAGTTCTTC
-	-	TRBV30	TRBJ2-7	CARSGKGLPNSEQYF	TGTGCACGCAGTGGGAAGGGACTTCCTAATTCGGAGCAGTACTTC
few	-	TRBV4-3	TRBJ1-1	CSSSSGRNTEAFF	TGCTCCAGCTCTAGTGGGAGGAACACTGAAGCTTTCTTT
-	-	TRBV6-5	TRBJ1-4	CASSYRNGAANEKLFF	TGTGCCAGCAGTTATAGGAACGGTGCGGCTAATGAAAAACTGTTTTTT
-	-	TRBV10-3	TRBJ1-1	CAISESAGINTEAFF	TGTGCCATCAGTGAGTCCGCAGGGATCAACACTGAAGCTTTCTTT
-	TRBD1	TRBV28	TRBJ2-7	CASSFTGTGPEQYF	TGTGCCAGCAGTTTCACCGGGACAGGACCCGAGCAGTACTTC
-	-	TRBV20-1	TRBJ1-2	CSASRRGNDGYGYTF	TGCAGTGCTAGTCGTAGAGGGAATGATGGCTATGGCTACACCTTC
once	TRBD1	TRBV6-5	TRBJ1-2	CASSSTGGGYTF	TGTGCCAGCAGTTCGACAGGGGGCGGCTACACCTTC
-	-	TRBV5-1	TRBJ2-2	CASSARESSNTGELFF	TGCGCCAGCAGCGCCCGGGAGTCATCGAACACCGGGGAGCTGTTTTTT
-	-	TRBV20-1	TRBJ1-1	CKTIGAFF	TGCAAAACCATTGGAGCTTTCTTT
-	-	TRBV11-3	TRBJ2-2	CASSLGTGNTGELFF	TGTGCCAGCAGCTTAGGCACGGGGAACACCGGGGAGCTGTTTTTT
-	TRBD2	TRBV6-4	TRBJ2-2	CASSALTSGGYRAGELFF	TGTGCCAGCAGCGCCCTGACTAGCGGGGGGTACCGAGCCGGGGAGCTGTTTTTT
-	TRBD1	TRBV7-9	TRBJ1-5	CASSLALGTDQPQHF	TGTGCCAGCAGCTTAGCGCTCGGGACAGATCAGCCCCAGCATTTT
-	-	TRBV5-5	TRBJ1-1	CASSFNRVGHTEAFF	TGTGCCAGCAGCTTCAACAGGGTAGGTCACACTGAAGCTTTCTTT
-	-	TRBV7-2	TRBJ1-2	CASSLADGYYGYTF	TGTGCCAGCAGCTTAGCGGACGGATACTATGGCTACACCTTC
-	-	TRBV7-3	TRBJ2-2	CASSFAGANTGELFF	TGTGCCAGCAGCTTCGCCGGGGCGAACACCGGGGAGCTGTTTTTT
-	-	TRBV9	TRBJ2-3	CASSRGGPSTDTQYF	TGTGCCAGCAGCAGAGGGGGTCCGAGCACAGATACGCAGTATTTT
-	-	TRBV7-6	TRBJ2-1	CASSLIGGTREERDEQFF	TGTGCCAGCAGCTTAATTGGGGGGACAAGAGAGGAAAGGGATGAGCAGTTCTTC
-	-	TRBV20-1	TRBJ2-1	CSASRPEQFF	TGCAGTGCCTCCCGGCCTGAGCAGTTCTTC
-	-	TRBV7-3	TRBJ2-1	CASSFVGVNEQFF	TGTGCCAGCAGTTTTGTCGGGGTCAATGAGCAGTTCTTC
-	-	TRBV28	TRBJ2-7	CASTQGGEQYF	TGTGCCAGCACACAGGGCGGCGAGCAGTACTTC
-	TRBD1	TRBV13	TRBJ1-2	CASSNRDRENYGYTF	TGTGCCAGCAGCAACCGGGACAGGGAGAACTATGGCTACACCTTC
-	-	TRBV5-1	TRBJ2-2	CASSLARTGELFF	TGCGCCAGCAGCTTGGCCAGGACCGGGGAGCTGTTTTTT
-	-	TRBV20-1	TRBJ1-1	CSASRNMNTEAFF	TGCAGTGCTAGTAGGAACATGAACACTGAAGCTTTCTTT
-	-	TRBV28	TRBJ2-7	CASSSLAGGRSYEQYF	TGTGCCAGCAGCTCTCTAGCCGGAGGTCGATCCTACGAGCAGTACTTC
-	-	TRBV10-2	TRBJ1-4	CASTPRATTNEKLFF	TGCGCCAGCACTCCTAGGGCCACAACTAATGAAAAACTGTTTTTT
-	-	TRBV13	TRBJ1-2	CASSRNNYGYTF	TGTGCCAGCAGCCGCAATAACTATGGCTACACCTTC
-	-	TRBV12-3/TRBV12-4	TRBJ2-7	CASRLTGSYEQYF	TGTGCCAGCAGACTGACAGGTTCCTACGAGCAGTACTTC
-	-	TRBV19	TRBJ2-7	CASSNRGPYEQYF	TGTGCCAGTAGTAATCGGGGTCCATACGAGCAGTACTTC
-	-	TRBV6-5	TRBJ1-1	CASSYLTDANTEAFF	TGTGCCAGCAGTTACCTGACAGATGCGAACACTGAAGCTTTCTTT
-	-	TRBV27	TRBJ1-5	CASKPFPEGQTYQPQHF	TGTGCCAGCAAACCGTTCCCGGAGGGGCAGACGTATCAGCCCCAGCATTTT
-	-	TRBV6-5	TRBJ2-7	CASRAGSYEQYF	TGTGCCAGCAGGGCGGGTTCCTACGAGCAGTACTTC
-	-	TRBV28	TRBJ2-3	CAVTGSSTDTQYF	TGTGCCGTAACAGGGTCGAGCACAGATACGCAGTATTTT
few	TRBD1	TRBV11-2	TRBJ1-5	CASSLGQGNQPQHF	TGTGCCAGCAGCTTGGGACAGGGCAATCAGCCCCAGCATTTT
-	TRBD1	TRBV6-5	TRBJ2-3	CASRNRGSTDTQYF	TGTGCCAGCAGGAACAGGGGGAGCACAGATACGCAGTATTTT
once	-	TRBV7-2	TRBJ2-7	CASSLYRQYSYEQYF	TGTGCCAGCAGCTTATATAGACAGTACTCCTACGAGCAGTACTTC
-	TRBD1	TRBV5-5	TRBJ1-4	CASNLQGNEKLFF	TGTGCCAGCAACTTACAGGGGAATGAAAAACTGTTTTTT
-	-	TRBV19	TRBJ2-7	CASKGHTPYEQYF	TGTGCCAGTAAGGGTCACACACCCTACGAGCAGTACTTC
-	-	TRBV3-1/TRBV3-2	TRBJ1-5	CASSQVENQPQHF	TGTGCCAGCAGCCAAGTTGAGAATCAGCCCCAGCATTTT
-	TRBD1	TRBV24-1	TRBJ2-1	CATSGPGQGSYNEQFF	TGTGCCACCAGTGGGCCGGGACAGGGGTCCTACAATGAGCAGTTCTTC
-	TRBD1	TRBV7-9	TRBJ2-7	CASSLGGYDRVFRYEQYF	TGTGCCAGCAGCTTAGGAGGGTACGACAGGGTTTTTCGCTACGAGCAGTACTTC
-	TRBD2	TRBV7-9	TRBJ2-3	CASSSNAGRETTDTQYF	TGTGCCAGCAGCTCTAACGCGGGGCGGGAGACCACAGATACGCAGTATTTT
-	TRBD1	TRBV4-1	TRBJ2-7	CASSLGTGGGGYEQYF	TGCGCCAGCAGCCTCGGGACAGGGGGAGGCGGGTACGAGCAGTACTTC
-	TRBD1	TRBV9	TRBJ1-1	CASSPRIGQGRVNTEAFF	TGTGCCAGCAGCCCACGTATAGGACAGGGAAGGGTGAACACTGAAGCTTTCTTT
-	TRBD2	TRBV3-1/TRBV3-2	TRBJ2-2	CASSQRSGRASGELFF	TGTGCCAGCAGCCAAAGGAGCGGGAGGGCCTCGGGGGAGCTGTTTTTT
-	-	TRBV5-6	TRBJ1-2	CASSPGSYDGYTF	TGTGCCAGCAGCCCGGGGTCCTACGATGGCTACACCTTC
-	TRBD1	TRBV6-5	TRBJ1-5	CASEWTGGDQPQHF	TGTGCCAGCGAATGGACAGGGGGGGATCAGCCCCAGCATTTT
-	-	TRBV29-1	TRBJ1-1	CSVEQGGGNTEAFF	TGCAGCGTTGAACAGGGAGGAGGGAACACTGAAGCTTTCTTT
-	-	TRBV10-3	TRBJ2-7	CAIRGRTGNEQYF	TGTGCCATCAGGGGACGGACTGGAAACGAGCAGTACTTC
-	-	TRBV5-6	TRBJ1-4	CASSSTGVMGEKLFF	TGTGCCAGCAGCTCGACCGGTGTGATGGGTGAAAAACTGTTTTTT
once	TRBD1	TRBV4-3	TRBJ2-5	CASSQEHRGEETQYF	TGCGCCAGCAGCCAAGAACACAGGGGGGAAGAGACCCAGTACTTC
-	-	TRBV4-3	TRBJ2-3	CASSQDSGYTQYF	TGCGCCAGCAGCCAAGATAGTGGCTATACGCAGTATTTT
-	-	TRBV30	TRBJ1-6	CAWSPLGGGWFGSPLHF	TGTGCCTGGAGTCCGTTGGGAGGGGGGTGGTTTGGTTCACCCCTCCACTTT
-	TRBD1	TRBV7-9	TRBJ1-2	CASSLRVGTGKSVGYTF	TGTGCCAGCAGCTTAAGGGTCGGGACAGGGAAATCAGTCGGCTACACCTTC
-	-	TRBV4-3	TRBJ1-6	CASSQEGGFQGSPLHF	TGCGCCAGCAGCCAAGAGGGGGGGTTTCAGGGATCACCCCTCCACTTT
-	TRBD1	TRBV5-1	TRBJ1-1	CASSLVTGGEEAFF	TGCGCCAGCAGCTTGGTGACAGGGGGGGAGGAAGCTTTCTTT
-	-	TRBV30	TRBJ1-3	CAWTRDSGPFAGNTIYF	TGTGCCTGGACTCGAGACAGTGGGCCCTTCGCTGGAAACACCATATATTTT
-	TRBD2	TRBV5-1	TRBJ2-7	CASSPPGLAGVYEQYF	TGCGCCAGCAGCCCACCGGGACTAGCGGGTGTCTACGAGCAGTACTTC
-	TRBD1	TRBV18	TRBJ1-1	CASSRDRGVEAFF	TGTGCCAGCTCACGGGACAGAGGGGTAGAAGCTTTCTTT